This T cell receptor beta chain was profiled in a study of graft-versus-host responses after intestinal transplantation. Study-wide points: After transplant, early declines in HvG clones were associated with peak levels of circulating GvH clones.

The table came from immunoSEQ multiplex PCR; TCRdb's copy has only in-frame clones and leaves some out. The sample records fewer than 120,000 clones, approximately 92% being singletons. In the case of this clone: What it recognizes is unknown.

Sequences were derived from unstimulated CD8+ T cells sorted from spleen or lymph node cells, sampled before intestinal transplant. The TCR comes from a human donor who received an intestinal transplant.

The CDR3 region has the DNA TGTGCCAGCAGTCCGGGACGTACAAACTATGGCTACACCTTC. It specifies CASSPGRTNYGYTF. The V gene is TRBV27, the J gene TRBJ1-2; D might be TRBD1 (5 bases). Germline CDR1 reads MNHEY; CDR2 reads SMNVEV (reference sequence). There are 14 residues in the CDR3. With 5 bases removed from V and 2 bases from J, the gap between germline ends came to 12 bases.